The present T cell receptor beta chain was sequenced within a study of T cell responses to AZD1222 COVID-19 vaccine. General study findings and limits: Breadth and depth of Spike-specific TCRs rose after two AZD1222 doses. Only a handful of AZD1222 recipients, roughly six in all, had baseline seropositivity. The donors showed a predominance of white British ancestry and of females, with possible underestimation of clonal diversity. Regions 160-218 and 743-854 held dominance among vaccine-associated CD4 TCRs, which spanned spike.

TCRdb keeps only in-frame clones here, not all; method: immunoSEQ multiplex PCR. The table shows approximately 100,000 clones, with 90% occurring only once. With regard to this clone: Its antigen remains unidentified.

The sequencing here drew on peripheral blood, taken on day 0 of AZD1222 vaccination. The sequence was obtained from an adult in good health.

CDR3 in amino acids: CASSNGGVINEKLFF. The DNA of the CDR3 is TGTGCCAGCAGCAACGGGGGGGTAATAAATGAAAAACTGTTTTTT. This chain joins TRBV28 and TRBJ1-4, with a tentative D call TRBD1 (5 bases). Germline V gene sequence: CDR1 MDHEN, CDR2 SYDVKM. The CDR3 sequence is 15 residues long. The V and J ends lost 6 bases and 5 bases respectively, with 16 bases between them.